This TCR beta chain was retrieved from a study of T cell responses to AZD1222 COVID-19 vaccine. Libraries were prepared by immunoSEQ multiplex PCR; TCRdb keeps only in-frame clonotypes and omits some of them. The data hold about 150,000 clones, with approximately 90% observed a single time. Study-wide points: Recipients of two AZD1222 doses showed rising Spike-specific TCR breadth and depth.

Turning to this clone: What it binds is unknown.

The CDR3 spans 19 residues. The starting material was peripheral blood, obtained 28 days after the second AZD1222 dose. The chain has TRBV12-2 and TRBJ2-1; the table gives TRBD2 as D, unverified against the DNA. TRBV12-2 is a pseudogene segment. The TCR comes from an adult who received the AZD1222 COVID-19 vaccine. CDR3 DNA sequence: TGTGCAAGTCGCCCGCTAAGAGCACTTCTAGCGGGGGCCTACAATGAGCAGTTCTTC. Protein product: CASRPLRALLAGAYNEQFF.